The 12 T cell receptor beta chains presented below share a single source sample, sequenced in a study of shared clonotypes between healthy human individuals. Method: immunoSEQ multiplex PCR; TCRdb's copy keeps in-frame clones and lacks some. The repertoire holds about 1 million clones, with more than 60% as singletons. Sequenced: memory CD4+ T cells sorted from blood. The subset denotes: CD45RA-negative fraction. These receptors all come from a man between 18 and 29 years old in good health.

The rearrangement uses TRBV5-1 and TRBJ2-7; D gene ambiguous. Germline loops: CDR1 SGHRS, CDR2 YFSETQ. CDR3 size: 15 residues. V lost 4 bases to trimming and J lost 5 bases, with 19 bases between them. CDR3: CASSTSTGLRDEQYF. In DNA form, the CDR3 reads TGCGCCAGCAGCACCTCGACGGGCTTGAGAGACGAGCAGTACTTC.

The chain employs TRBV6-1 and TRBJ2-5; D is ambiguous. In germline, CDR1 is MNHNS, CDR2 SASEGT. V shed 2 bases and J shed 5 bases, with 12 bases lying between them. This CDR3 spans 14 amino acids. The CDR3 DNA follows: TGTGCCAGCAGTGAAAGTAGAGGCCGCGAGACCCAGTACTTC. It codes for CASSESRGRETQYF.

The chain is built from TRBV4-1 and TRBJ1-6; D gene uncertain. Trimming removed 4 bases at V and 0 bases at J, with 13 bases between. Germline V CDR1 and CDR2: MGHRA, YSYEKL. The length of the CDR3 is 17 residues. The CDR3 sequence: CASSLTLGISYNSPLHF. The CDR3 DNA reads TGCGCCAGCAGCCTCACCCTGGGGATCTCCTATAATTCACCCCTCCACTTT.

This clone was seen only once. CDR3 in amino acids: CASSVGPGTGETQYF. The CDR3 coding sequence is TGCGCCAGCAGCGTTGGCCCCGGGACAGGGGAGACCCAGTACTTC. J is TRBJ2-5 and V is TRBV5-1; 9 bases are a match to TRBD1. Trimming took 4 bases from V and 5 from J; bases not matched to a gene: 9. The V gene's germline CDR1 is SGHRS and CDR2 YFSETQ. The CDR3 has 15 residues. The full variable domain, rest sourced from reference TRBV5-1 and TRBJ2-5, is KAGVTQTPRYLIKTRGQQVTLSCSPISGHRSVSWYQQTPGQGLQFLFEYFSETQRNKGNFPGRFSGRQFSNSRSEMNVSTLELGDSALYLCASSVGPGTGETQYFGPGTRLLVL.

This clone was counted once. The J gene is TRBJ2-7, the V gene TRBV6-1; D remains unclear. Trimming removed 7 bases at V and 1 base at J, with 14 bases between. The germline V gene encodes CDR1 MNHNS and CDR2 SASEGT. CDR3 length: 14 residues. Here the CDR3 DNA reads TGTGCCAGCATCCCTGCAACGTATTCCTACGAGCAGTACTTC. It yields the protein CASIPATYSYEQYF.

This rearrangement joins TRBV11-2 to TRBJ1-2; D unclear. Trimming stripped 0 bases from V and 4 bases from J, with 9 bases between. The CDR3 sequence is 14 residues long. In germline, CDR1 is SGHAT, CDR2 FQNNGV. The CDR3 spells CASSLDRAAYGYTF. Written as DNA, the CDR3 is TGTGCCAGCAGCTTAGATCGGGCAGCCTATGGCTACACCTTC.

The table lists this clone with a few counts. The identical CDR3 is also encoded by other nucleotide sequences in the sample. The gene calls are TRBV5-1 and TRBJ2-5; 7 bases line up with TRBD1. J lost 1 base, V lost 3 bases, and 0 bases had no gene match. CDR3 size: 13 residues. Looked up from germline, CDR1 is SGHRS and CDR2 is YFSETQ. This chain's CDR3 is CASSSGGQETQYF. In nucleotides, the CDR3 is TGCGCCAGCAGCTCAGGGGGCCAAGAGACCCAGTACTTC. Variable domain in full (rest from reference TRBV5-1 and TRBJ2-5): KAGVTQTPRYLIKTRGQQVTLSCSPISGHRSVSWYQQTPGQGLQFLFEYFSETQRNKGNFPGRFSGRQFSNSRSEMNVSTLELGDSALYLCASSSGGQETQYFGPGTRLLVL.

This clone was counted only a few times. The chain employs TRBV5-6 and TRBJ2-3, with D unresolved. The CDR3 contains 12 residues. Germline assignment: CDR1 SGHDT and CDR2 YYEEEE. V was clipped by 0 bases and J by 4 bases, with 3 bases between them. CDR3 bases: TGTGCCAGCAGCTTGGAGGCAGATACGCAGTATTTT. Translation: CASSLEADTQYF.

The chain has TRBV2 and TRBJ2-7, with D maybe TRBD2 (6 bases). Germline V gene data show CDR1 as SNHLY and CDR2 as FYNNEI. The CDR3 extends over 19 amino acids. Trimming pared 5 bases from V and 5 bases from J, leaving 31 bases between. The CDR3 here is CASSIARVPGREIADEQYF. Written as DNA, the CDR3 is TGTGCCAGCAGTATAGCCCGGGTTCCTGGTCGGGAGATAGCTGACGAGCAGTACTTC.

The V call is TRBV9, the J call TRBJ2-7, with 8 nucleotides matching TRBD2. Per germline, CDR1 SGDLS and CDR2 YYNGEE. The CDR3 totals 15 residues. Losses at the gene ends were 4 bases for V and 6 bases for J; bases not matched to a gene: 12. The CDR3 is CASSTGGLASVEQYF. The CDR3 DNA reads TGTGCCAGCAGCACTGGCGGACTAGCATCGGTCGAGCAGTACTTC.

The chain couples TRBV10-2 to TRBJ1-1; 7 nucleotides line up with TRBD1. Germline V lookup: CDR1 WSHSY, CDR2 SAAADI. The CDR3 totals 13 residues. The ends lost 10 bases at V and 0 bases at J; junction bases unmatched: 5. The chain's CDR3 is CATDRDLNTEAFF. DNA of the CDR3: TGCGCCACCGACAGGGATTTGAACACTGAAGCTTTCTTT.

This clone has a handful of counts. The chain couples TRBV18 to TRBJ2-1; 9 positions match TRBD1. Trimming removed 2 bases from V and 9 bases from J; junction bases left unmatched: 8. The CDR3 has 15 amino acids. Germline CDR1 is KGHSH and CDR2 is LQKENI. In nucleotides, the CDR3 is TGTGCCAGCTCACCATATCAACAGGGGGCTACTGAGCAGTTCTTC. It codes for CASSPYQQGATEQFF.